This T cell receptor (beta chain) was retrieved from a study of beta chain features in type 1 diabetes. Study at large: Cell yields, age and gender were similar between patients and healthy donors.

TCRB transcripts that were expressed got sequenced, as all of the isolated RNA had been reverse transcribed. Naive, central memory and regulatory T cell samples averaged about 3.57 million reads. The method was immunoSEQ multiplex PCR; TCRdb's version includes in-frame clones alone and lacks a portion of them. The table includes about 470,000 clones, roughly 31% detected once. Notes on the study in general: For type 1 diabetes patients, VDJ junctions showed fewer insertions and more deletions.

One heparinised blood draw averaging roughly 120 mL was given by each donor. Unmatched junction bases numbered 8, after V lost 3 bases and J lost 5 bases. CDR1 and CDR2 (germline): ENHRY, SYGVKD. The CDR3 is 15 amino acids. As to this clone: The antigen remains undetermined.

This chain links TRBV10-3 with TRBJ2-5, with TRBD1 identical over 8 bases. The sequence was obtained from a man between 18 and 29 years old in good health. The specimen sequenced was naive CD4+ T cells from blood. CDR3 residues: CAISDGQGAWETQYF. CDR3 bases: TGTGCCATCAGTGACGGACAGGGCGCATGGGAGACCCAGTACTTC.